Listed here are 23 T cell receptor beta chains from one sample, sequenced in a study of T cell clonality in common variable immunodeficiency. The repertoire was sequenced with immunoSEQ multiplex PCR; TCRdb's copy has only in-frame clones and lacks some. The profile covers over 25,000 clones, none occurring a single time. Antigens of these TCRs are unknown. Study-wide results and caveats: Fewer deletions and N-nucleotide insertions were reportedly seen in common variable immunodeficiency TCR beta sequences.

The sequencing input was peripheral blood mononuclear cells. The receptors stem from a human donor with common variable immunodeficiency.

This clone was counted between two and nine times. The read is 3 residues too short to cover the CDR3 end, so that end is filled in from the germline J gene. The same CDR3 also results from other DNA sequences found in this sample. This chain uses TRBV20-1 with TRBJ2-7, with 7 bases identical to TRBD1. V was pared by 6 bases and J by 2 bases, with 10 bases of the junction left unmatched. The length of the CDR3 is 14 residues. Germline values: CDR1 DFQATT, CDR2 SNEGSKA (reference sequence). CDR3 sequence reads: CSARDDRETYEQYF. CDR3 DNA, as far as it was read: TGCAGTGCCAGGGATGACAGGGAGACCTACGAG.

A remark on this clone: The read gets to within 3 residues of the CDR3 end, and the germline J gene fills in the rest. V usage is TRBV6-2 or TRBV6-3 and J usage is TRBJ2-3, with 10 bases aligning to TRBD2. The length of the CDR3 is 15 residues. The junction had 10 bases not matched to a gene; V was cut back by 5 bases and J by 8 bases. Germline assignment: CDR1 MNHEY and CDR2 SVGEGT. The CDR3 reads CASSPISGGQGTQYF. The CDR3 bases that were read are TGTGCCAGCAGTCCGATTAGCGGGGGGCAGGGTACG.

Of note for this clone: The CDR3 goes on 3 residues after the read ends, and that part is filled in from the germline J gene. V and J are TRBV2 and TRBJ2-7; a weak D match, TRBD1 (5 bases). The germline V gene encodes CDR1 SNHLY and CDR2 FYNNEI. The germline V and J ends were trimmed by 3 bases and 0 bases, with 12 bases remaining between them. This CDR3 is 15 amino acids long. CDR3 DNA (partial): TGTGCCAGCAGTGACCAAGGGGCGAGCTCCTACGAG. Translated: CASSDQGASSYE. The whole CDR3 region reads CASSDQGASSYEQYF.

A word on this clone: The read ends 3 residues before the CDR3 terminus; that terminus is restored from the germline J gene. V is TRBV18 and J is TRBJ1-5; D is perhaps TRBD1 (6 bases). Trimming removed 3 bases from V and 3 bases from J, with 12 bases in between. The germline V gene has CDR1 KGHSH and CDR2 LQKENI. This CDR3 is 15 amino acids long. The CDR3 loop reads CASSPGTNLNQPQHF. Partial CDR3 DNA: TGTGCCAGCTCACCGGGGACAAACCTCAATCAGCCC. Full variable domain (missing parts from reference TRBV18 and TRBJ1-5): NAGVMQNPRHLVRRRGQEARLRCSPMKGHSHVYWYRQLPEEGLKFMVYLQKENIIDESGMPKERFSAEFPKEGPSILRIQQVVRGDSAAYFCASSPGTNLNQPQHFGDGTRLSIL.

This clone has a count of ten or more. Coverage ceases 3 residues before the CDR3 finishes, and the germline J gene fills in the end. The gene calls are TRBV4-2 and TRBJ2-1, with 9 bases fitting TRBD2. The CDR3 sequence is 16 residues long. In germline, CDR1 is LGHNA, CDR2 YNFKEQ. With 0 bases clipped from V and 4 bases from J, the junction kept 4 bases outside the gene matches. CDR3 amino acids: CASSQDASGAYNEQFF. CDR3 DNA, as far as it was read: TGTGCCAGCAGCCAAGATGCTAGCGGGGCGTACAATGAG.

Comments on this clone: From the germline J gene comes the end of the CDR3, since the read stops 3 residues before it. The chain couples TRBV10-2 to TRBJ2-1; 14 nucleotides match TRBD2. This CDR3 is 16 amino acids long. V gave up 7 bases and J gave up 8 bases; unmatched junction bases: 10. Per the germline V gene, CDR1 is WSHSY and CDR2 is SAAADI. The part of the CDR3 DNA that was read is TGCGCCAGCATTGACTGGACTAGCGGGGGGCCGGATGAG. It is translated as CASIDWTSGGPDE. The whole CDR3 protein is CASIDWTSGGPDEQFF.

Of note for this clone: Coverage ceases 3 residues before the CDR3 finishes, and the germline J gene fills in the end. The genes are TRBV19 and TRBJ2-7; 7 bases are a match to TRBD2. With V trimmed by 5 bases and J by 2 bases, 9 bases remained unmatched. CDR1 is LNHDA and CDR2 is SQIVND in the germline V gene (reference sequence). This CDR3 is built from 15 residues. The CDR3 here is CASSADGGNPYEQYF. Incomplete CDR3 DNA: TGTGCCAGTAGTGCCGACGGGGGGAATCCCTACGAG.

Only a few counts were recorded for this clone. The CDR3 end is not reached by the read, which stops 3 residues before it; the germline J gene fills it in. V and J are TRBV11-3 and TRBJ2-3, with 10 positions matching TRBD1. The CDR3 runs to 15 residues. Losses at the gene ends were 5 bases for V and 4 bases for J; bases not matched to a gene: 6. The V gene's germline CDR1 is SGHNT and CDR2 YENEEA. The DNA read from the CDR3 is TGTGCCAGCAGCCTCGGGACAGGGGCTTCAGATACG. Translating it yields CASSLGTGASDT. The full CDR3 reads CASSLGTGASDTQYF.

On this clone itself: The read halts 3 residues ahead of the CDR3 end, with the missing end drawn from the germline J gene. The chain recombines TRBV18 with TRBJ2-2; 8 bases agree with TRBD1. The CDR3 extends over 15 amino acids. V was pared by 5 bases and J by 3 bases, with 5 bases of the junction left unmatched. Germline CDR1 KGHSH, CDR2 LQKENI. CDR3 sequence: CASSEDRGDTGELFF. The CDR3 bases that were read are TGTGCCAGCTCAGAAGACAGGGGCGACACCGGGGAG.

This clone showed up many times. The read halts 3 residues ahead of the CDR3 end, with the missing end drawn from the germline J gene. The V gene is TRBV19, the J gene TRBJ1-1, with no clear D. The CDR3 length is 14 residues. The V end lost 3 bases, the J end lost 5 bases, and 13 bases lay between the germline ends. CDR1 LNHDA and CDR2 SQIVND come from the germline V gene (reference sequence). The covered CDR3 bases are TGTGCCAGTAGTATTGGAGGAGGGTTGACTGAA. This translates into CASSIGGGLTE. The full CDR3 is CASSIGGGLTEAFF.

This clone was detected ten times or more. The read halts 3 residues ahead of the CDR3 end, with the missing end drawn from the germline J gene. The chain is built from TRBV7-2 and TRBJ2-3, with a possible D match to TRBD1 (6 bases). Germline V lookup: CDR1 SGHTA, CDR2 FQGNSA. Trimming took 1 base from V and 4 from J, leaving 12 bases between them. CDR3 length equals 15 residues. Here the CDR3 reads CASSLVQGHADTQYF. The CDR3 DNA, read in part, is TGTGCCAGCAGCTTAGTACAGGGTCACGCAGATACG. The full variable domain, in which reference TRBV7-2 and TRBJ2-3 provide the parts outside the CDR3, is GAGVSQSPSNKVTEKGKDVELRCDPISGHTALYWYRQSLGQGLEFLIYFQGNSAPDKSGLPSDRFSAERTGGSVSTLTIQRTQQEDSAVYLCASSLVQGHADTQYFGPGTRLTVL.

This clone was counted only a few times. The CDR3 end is not reached by the read, which stops 3 residues before it; the germline J gene fills it in. The chain combines TRBV5-1 with TRBJ2-3; possibly TRBD1 for D (6 bases). The CDR3 is made up of 15 amino acids. The germline V gene has CDR1 SGHRS and CDR2 YFSETQ. The V end lost 4 bases, the J end lost 0 bases, and 12 bases lay between the germline ends. CDR3 amino acids: CASSPGTISTDTQYF. The CDR3 bases that were read are TGCGCCAGCAGCCCTGGGACAATTAGCACAGATACG.

The sample holds a few counts of this clone. The junction departs from germline at one end; a sequencing error may be responsible. The read terminates 3 residues before the CDR3 end, so the remaining end is supplied by the germline J gene. This sample includes further DNA sequences coding for the same CDR3. The chain combines TRBV18 with TRBJ2-2; TRBD2 matches 14 bases. Per germline, CDR1 KGHSH and CDR2 LQKENI. CDR3 length equals 19 residues. CDR3 bases read: TGTGCTAGCTCACCAGGACCCGGACTAGCGGGGGGGAACACCGGGGAG. It is translated as CASSPGPGLAGGNTGE. The entire CDR3 is CASSPGPGLAGGNTGELFF. Full variable domain (outside the CDR3, taken from reference TRBV18 and TRBJ2-2): NAGVMQNPRHLVRRRGQEARLRCSPMKGHSHVYWYRQLPEEGLKFMVYLQKENIIDESGMPKERFSAEFPKEGPSILRIQQVVRGDSAAYFCASSPGPGLAGGNTGELFFGEGSRLTVL.

There are a few counts of this clone. The DNA read from the CDR3 is TGTGCCAGTAGTATATACAGGGAACGCACCGGGGAG. This encodes CASSIYRERTGE. The full CDR3 reads CASSIYRERTGELFF. The chain uses TRBV19 and TRBJ2-2; D perhaps matches TRBD1 (6 bases). From the germline J gene comes the end of the CDR3, since the read stops 3 residues before it. Trimming removed 2 bases from V and 4 bases from J, with 11 bases in between. Germline V gives CDR1 LNHDA, CDR2 SQIVND (reference sequence). The CDR3 has 15 residues.

This clone was observed a few times. The read halts 3 residues ahead of the CDR3 end, with the missing end drawn from the germline J gene. This chain connects TRBV7-2 to TRBJ1-1; D ambiguous. Germline V gene data show CDR1 as SGHTA and CDR2 as FQGNSA. This CDR3 contains 14 residues. Trimming took off 4 bases at V and 5 bases at J, with 14 bases between the two ends. The CDR3 sequence: CASSSTGGVTEAFF. Incomplete CDR3 DNA: TGTGCCAGCAGCTCAACGGGCGGGGTAACTGAA. The variable domain in full, completed from reference TRBV7-2 and TRBJ1-1, reads GAGVSQSPSNKVTEKGKDVELRCDPISGHTALYWYRQSLGQGLEFLIYFQGNSAPDKSGLPSDRFSAERTGGSVSTLTIQRTQQEDSAVYLCASSSTGGVTEAFFGQGTRLTVV.

This clone was observed a few times. The read terminates 3 residues before the CDR3 end, so the remaining end is supplied by the germline J gene. The chain carries TRBV20-1 and TRBJ2-1, with TRBD2 identical over 10 bases. V lost 4 bases and J lost 3; bases outside the gene matches: 3. The germline V gene has CDR1 DFQATT and CDR2 SNEGSKA (reference sequence). This CDR3 region has 14 residues. The CDR3 is CSAKTSGDYNEQFF. CDR3 bases read: TGCAGTGCTAAAACTAGCGGGGACTACAATGAG.

This clone was counted between two and nine times. The sequenced fragment ends 3 residues before the CDR3 boundary, so the rest is inferred from the germline J gene. The J gene is TRBJ1-1, the V gene TRBV7-9; 8 bases match TRBD1. Looked up from germline, CDR1 is SEHNR and CDR2 is FQNEAQ (reference sequence). The V segment lost 5 bases and the J segment 0 bases; nucleotides outside the gene matches: 5. The CDR3 totals 15 residues. CDR3 DNA (partial): TGTGCCAGCAGCCTAAGACAGGGGCTGAACACTGAA. Translated, it gives CASSLRQGLNTE. The full CDR3 protein is CASSLRQGLNTEAFF. The entire variable domain, with the rest obtained from reference TRBV7-9 and TRBJ1-1, is as follows: DTGVSQNPRHKITKRGQNVTFRCDPISEHNRLYWYRQTLGQGPEFLTYFQNEAQLEKSRLLSDRFSAERPKGSFSTLEIQRTEQGDSAMYLCASSLRQGLNTEAFFGQGTRLTVV.

This clone was seen repeatedly, ten times or more. The missing CDR3 end, 3 residues past where the read stops, is filled in from the germline J gene. V gene TRBV7-8 combines with J gene TRBJ2-2; unclear D gene. The CDR3 is 15 amino acids. CDR1 is SGHVS and CDR2 is FQNEAQ in the germline V gene. Trimming took 0 bases from V and 6 from J, leaving 11 bases between them. CDR3 DNA, as far as it was read: TGTGCCAGCAGCTTAGCGCGGCAGACGGCCGGGGAG. Amino acid sequence: CASSLARQTAGE. The entire CDR3 is CASSLARQTAGELFF.

Regarding this clone: From the germline J gene comes the end of the CDR3, since the read stops 3 residues before it. The chain has TRBV19 and TRBJ1-2; D may be TRBD1 (6 bases). The CDR3 contains 15 residues. The germline V and J ends were trimmed by 11 bases and 2 bases, with 21 bases remaining between them. CDR1 is LNHDA, CDR2 SQIVND, per germline (reference sequence). CDR3 region: CASEGTGGRNYGYTF. The covered CDR3 bases are TGTGCCTCAGAGGGGACGGGGGGCCGAAACTATGGC.

This clone was observed a handful of times. The read comes to an end 3 residues before the CDR3 does, leaving the germline J gene to fill in the end. The rearrangement links TRBV6-2 or TRBV6-3 to TRBJ2-5, with 11 bases lining up with TRBD2. The CDR3 loop spans 16 amino acids. The trim removed 2 bases at V and 5 bases at J, leaving 7 bases unmatched. CDR1 MNHEY and CDR2 SVGEGT come from the germline V gene. The CDR3 protein is CASSYLLAGGGETQYF. The covered CDR3 bases are TGTGCCAGCAGTTACCTTCTAGCGGGGGGAGGGGAGACC.

This clone came up many times. The CDR3 is cut off 3 residues early in the read; its end comes from the germline J gene. The chain couples TRBV7-2 to TRBJ2-5; 8 positions agree with TRBD1. The germline gives CDR1 SGHTA, CDR2 FQGNSA. V shed 4 bases and J 3 bases; nucleotides not matched to a gene: 4. This CDR3 is built from 14 residues. The part of the CDR3 DNA that was read is TGTGCCAGCAGCTGGGGACAGGTGAAAGAGACC. This translates into CASSWGQVKET. The whole CDR3 protein reads CASSWGQVKETQYF.

Regarding this clone: The CDR3 end is not reached by the read, which stops 3 residues before it; the germline J gene fills it in. The chain carries TRBV19 and TRBJ1-5; 8 bases match TRBD1. After removal of 0 bases from V and 1 base from J, the junction contained 5 bases not matched to a gene. The CDR3 has 17 residues. Germline V lookup: CDR1 LNHDA, CDR2 SQIVND (reference sequence). The part of the CDR3 DNA that was read is TGTGCCAGTAGTATAGACGGGACAGGAGGGAGCAATCAGCCC. The encoded protein is CASSIDGTGGSNQP. The whole CDR3 region reads CASSIDGTGGSNQPQHF.

This clone was seen many times. Read sequence stops 3 residues before the CDR3 end, and the germline J gene provides the missing end. The chain recombines TRBV5-4 with TRBJ2-2, with D maybe TRBD1 (6 bases). V was shortened by 0 bases and J by 7 bases, with 7 bases between the two germline ends. Germline CDR1 is SGHNT and CDR2 is YYREEE (reference sequence). The CDR3 has 13 amino acids. The part of the CDR3 DNA that was read is TGTGCCAGCAGCTTGGTAGGGGGCGGGGAG. It codes for CASSLVGGGE. The complete CDR3 sequence is CASSLVGGGELFF.